The clone carrying this T cell receptor beta chain is termed medium-sized (0.01 to 0.1%). Its antigen is currently unknown. This beta chain is an unintended read in a library built for alpha chains; its size means little. The data belong to a study of spatial heterogeneity in lung cancer. V gave up 0 bases and J gave up 0 bases, with 10 bases separating them. Germline CDR1 reads SGHRS; CDR2 reads YFSETQ. This CDR3 has 16 amino acids. Findings of the study overall: Tumor mutation counts were tracked by expanded intratumoral alpha and beta TCR counts.

Time point: sample taken at primary tumor resection. TCRdb recomputed calls from the 5' RACE reads with MiXCR, one row per CDR3 protein. The sample shows 5,000 to 6,500 distinct CDR3 sequences, 4.8% of them seen only once. Source: lung tumor tissue, taken at surgery. The genes are TRBV5-1 and TRBJ1-5; D remains ambiguous. This sequence was found in a male donor with early-stage non-small cell lung cancer. CDR3 sequence: CASSLDPAYSNQPQHF. In DNA form, the CDR3 reads TGCGCCAGCAGCTTGGATCCGGCTTATAGCAATCAGCCCCAGCATTTT.